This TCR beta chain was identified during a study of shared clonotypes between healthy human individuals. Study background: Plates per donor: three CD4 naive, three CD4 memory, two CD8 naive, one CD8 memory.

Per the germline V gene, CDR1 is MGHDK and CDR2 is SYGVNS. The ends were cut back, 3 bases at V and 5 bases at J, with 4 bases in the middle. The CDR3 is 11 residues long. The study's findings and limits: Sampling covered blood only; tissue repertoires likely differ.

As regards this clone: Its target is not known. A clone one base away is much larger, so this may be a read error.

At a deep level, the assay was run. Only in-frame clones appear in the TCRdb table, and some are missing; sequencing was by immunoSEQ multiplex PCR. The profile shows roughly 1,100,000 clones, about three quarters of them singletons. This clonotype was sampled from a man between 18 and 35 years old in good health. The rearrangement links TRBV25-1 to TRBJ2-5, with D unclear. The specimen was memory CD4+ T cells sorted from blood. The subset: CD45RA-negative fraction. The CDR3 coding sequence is TGTGCCAGCAGTGACCGGGAGACCCAGTACTTC. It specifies CASSDRETQYF.